Given below is one TCR beta chain in context. Clones were sequenced by immunoSEQ multiplex PCR, and TCRdb holds only the in-frame ones, with some missing. The table has 95,000 to 120,000 clones, about 91% seen once. This entry is derived from a study of T cell responses to AZD1222 COVID-19 vaccine. V was trimmed by 3 bases and J by 3 bases, leaving 9 bases between them. The CDR3 has 12 amino acids. Germline CDR1 DFQATT, CDR2 SNEGSKA (reference sequence). This material consisted of peripheral blood, taken 28 days after the second AZD1222 dose. The sequence was collected from an adult who received the AZD1222 COVID-19 vaccine. This chain joins TRBV20-1 and TRBJ2-7; D may be TRBD1 (5 bases). The CDR3 is CSASPQGYEQYF. CDR3 in DNA: TGCAGTGCTAGTCCCCAGGGCTACGAGCAGTACTTC.